Following are 9 T cell receptor beta chains from one sample sequenced in a study of Tregs in tolerant kidney transplant recipients (dated by TCRdb to between 2018 and 2021). Libraries came from the immunoSEQ multiplex PCR assay. TCRdb carries this immuneACCESS record with in-frame sequences only. Its versions omit some clonotypes, under half of them owing to an unresolved V gene in the studies checked, with the rest unexplained. In this sample the table shows tens of thousands of clones, approximately 92% of which occur a single time. Of the sample, over 4% falls within the top ten clones. The sample was CD8+ T cells from blood. The receptors shown here come from a human donor in good health.

The V and J genes are TRBV6-6 and TRBJ2-7; D not certain. Between the trimmed V and J ends, which lost 5 bases and 0 bases, there was a span of 11 bases. The CDR3 is 14 residues long. Germline V gives CDR1 MNHNY, CDR2 SVGAGI (reference sequence). The CDR3 DNA reads as TGTGCCAGCAGTCATGAGATTTACTCCTACGAGCAGTACTTC. Amino acid sequence: CASSHEIYSYEQYF.

The chain carries TRBV27 and TRBJ2-1, with 7 bases aligning to TRBD1. The CDR3 covers 12 residues. V trimming: 6 bases; J trimming: 6 bases; junction bases outside the gene matches: 2. CDR1 and CDR2 (germline): MNHEY, SMNVEV (reference sequence). CDR3 bases: TGTGCCAGCAGAGCAGGGGGCAATGAGCAGTTCTTC. Its translation is CASRAGGNEQFF.

The rearrangement links TRBV10-1 to TRBJ2-3; 7 bases line up with TRBD1. Germline assignment: CDR1 WNHNN and CDR2 SYGVQD (reference sequence). J lost 3 bases, V lost 2 bases, and 14 bases had no gene match. There are 18 residues in the CDR3. The CDR3 nucleotides are TGCGCCAGCAGTGAGGGGCCTTCAGGGGGAGAAGGAACAGATACGCAGTATTTT. Its translation: CASSEGPSGGEGTDTQYF.

The chain uses TRBV5-1 and TRBJ2-4; TRBD2 agrees at 9 bases. Germline-derived CDR1 and CDR2 are SGHRS and YFSETQ. CDR3 size: 16 residues. V was pared by 4 bases and J by 2 bases, with 7 bases of the junction left unmatched. CDR3 residues: CASSPPAGGPKNIQYF. In DNA, the CDR3 is TGCGCCAGCAGCCCCCCAGCGGGAGGTCCCAAAAACATTCAGTACTTC. The variable domain in full, with the rest retrieved from reference TRBV5-1 and TRBJ2-4, is KAGVTQTPRYLIKTRGQQVTLSCSPISGHRSVSWYQQTPGQGLQFLFEYFSETQRNKGNFPGRFSGRQFSNSRSEMNVSTLELGDSALYLCASSPPAGGPKNIQYFGAGTRLSVL.

By share of the sample, this clone is medium-sized. This chain uses TRBV19 with TRBJ2-7; maybe TRBD1 (6 bases). Germline assignment: CDR1 LNHDA and CDR2 SQIVND (reference sequence). The V end lost 11 bases, the J end lost 0 bases, and 14 bases lay between the germline ends. The CDR3 extends over 13 amino acids. The CDR3: CASSGQNSYEQYF. DNA of the CDR3: TGTGCCTCCTCGGGACAAAACTCCTACGAGCAGTACTTC.

The rearrangement uses TRBV7-9 and TRBJ2-1; the D is unclear. Trimming removed 1 base from V and 6 bases from J, with 7 bases in between. The CDR3 has 13 residues. Germline assignment: CDR1 SEHNR and CDR2 FQNEAQ (reference sequence). CDR3 bases: TGTGCCAGCAGCTTAGGGGGTGCCAATGAGCAGTTCTTC. Protein product: CASSLGGANEQFF. Full variable domain (remainder filled in from reference TRBV7-9 and TRBJ2-1): DTGVSQNPRHKITKRGQNVTFRCDPISEHNRLYWYRQTLGQGPEFLTYFQNEAQLEKSRLLSDRFSAERPKGSFSTLEIQRTEQGDSAMYLCASSLGGANEQFFGPGTRLTVL.

The count of this clone is one. The genes are TRBV27 and TRBJ1-1; 9 bases match TRBD1. Germline CDR1 reads MNHEY; CDR2 reads SMNVEV (reference sequence). Trimming cost V 5 bases and J 2 bases; bases outside gene matches: 3. The CDR3 consists of 14 residues. The CDR3 loop reads CASSLTGGNTEAFF. CDR3 nucleotides: TGTGCCAGCAGTCTGACAGGGGGAAACACTGAAGCTTTCTTT.

J is TRBJ1-3 and V is TRBV19, with 9 bases matching TRBD1. Unmatched junction bases numbered 17, after V lost 10 bases and J lost 7 bases. The V gene's germline CDR1 is LNHDA and CDR2 SQIVND (reference sequence). The CDR3 totals 16 residues. The CDR3 coding sequence is TGTGCCAAACAACCGGGACAGGGAAGGTCGAAGAACACCATATATTTT. This codes for CAKQPGQGRSKNTIYF.

The V gene is TRBV6-5, the J gene TRBJ1-1; no reliable D call. With 0 bases removed from V and 0 bases from J, the gap between germline ends came to 8 bases. Germline lookup yields CDR1 MNHEY and CDR2 SVGAGI. CDR3 length equals 15 residues. The CDR3, as DNA: TGTGCCAGCAGTTACTCGATGGGGTTGAACACTGAAGCTTTCTTT. It translates to CASSYSMGLNTEAFF.